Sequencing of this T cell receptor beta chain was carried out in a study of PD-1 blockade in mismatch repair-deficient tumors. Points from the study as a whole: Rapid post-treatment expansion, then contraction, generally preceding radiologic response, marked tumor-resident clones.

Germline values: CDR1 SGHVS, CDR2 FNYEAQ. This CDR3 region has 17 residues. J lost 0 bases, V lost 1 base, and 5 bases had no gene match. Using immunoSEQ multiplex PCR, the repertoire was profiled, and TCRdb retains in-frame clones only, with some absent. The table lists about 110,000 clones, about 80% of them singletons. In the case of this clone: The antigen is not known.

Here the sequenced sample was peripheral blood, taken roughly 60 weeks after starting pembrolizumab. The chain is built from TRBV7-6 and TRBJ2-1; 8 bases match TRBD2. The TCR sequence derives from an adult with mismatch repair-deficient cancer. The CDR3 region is CASSLGAGVSSYNEQFF. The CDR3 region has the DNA TGTGCCAGCAGCTTAGGAGCGGGGGTTAGCTCCTACAATGAGCAGTTCTTC.